This TCR beta chain was obtained from a study of cytomegalovirus exposure and HLA in healthy donors (TCRdb year 2017). In terms of the full investigation: According to a later analysis, one platform produced both the 100 to 150 validation repertoires and the 730 or so repertoires of the first cohort. A separate validation cohort of about 110 different subjects was used in addition to the approximately 610-subject first cohort. The aim of the study was to test whether cataloging public T cell receptors could identify signatures of past pathogen exposure. To predict cytomegalovirus infection status, the study combined high-throughput TCR immunosequencing, statistical association of individual TCRs with disease status, and machine learning.

Library prep was done by the immunoSEQ multiplex PCR assay. The original pipeline was this. To diagnose cytomegalovirus status from the catalog of TCR beta chain sequences, a statistical classification framework was built. What TCRdb holds here is the immuneACCESS table cut down to in-frame rearrangements. Part of the clones is not present; checked against another copy, under half of the missing clones reflect an unresolved V gene, and the others are unexplained. V and J calls and clone size come straight from that table; D and trimming were deduced from the DNA. Recorded for this sample are about 73,000 clones; approximately 96% of them occurred a single time. Jointly, the top ten make up less than 4% of the sample. Donors formed part of the validation cohort, which comprised 95 to 150 subjects and was distinct from the first cohort of several hundred subjects. Turning to this clone: Its antigen is currently not known. One base away there is no much larger clone; base qualities are not given.

The CDR3, from cysteine to phenylalanine, totals 15 residues. Kept here is only the CDR3 DNA, which spans 45 bases and is read in frame from base 1. V is cut by 0 bases and J by 4 bases, and the space between the germline ends is 12 bases. CDR1 and CDR2 were assigned from the germline V gene (reference sequence) as SEHNR and FQNEAQ. The research as a whole found: In vitro tests confirmed that three of the cytomegalovirus-associated TCR beta chains recognize cytomegalovirus antigens. Across donors, most TCR sequences were observed very rarely, whereas some public TCRs were present in many individuals. The validation cohort had no HLA typing available for a later analysis, so co-occurrence within that cohort was assessed over all 120 or so repertoires. In both the original and validation cohorts, the classifier was reported to diagnose cytomegalovirus status with high specificity and sensitivity. According to the authors, the approach could potentially be generalized to other disease states and immunological phenotypes. In a later analysis, TCRs clustered in the first cohort were found to also tend to co-occur in the 130 or so validation repertoires, with approximately 93% of cluster scores above 0. The study gave a list of some 150 TCR beta chains associated with cytomegalovirus.

Recombination linked TRBV7-9 to TRBJ2-5; D gene: possibly TRBD1, on 5 matching bases. This clonotype originated in a young man in good health and CMV-seronegative. Input material: PBMCs. For the CDR3, the sequence is CASSLASQGGETQYF. The DNA sequence is TGTGCCAGCAGCTTAGCCTCCCAGGGCGGAGAGACCCAGTACTTC.